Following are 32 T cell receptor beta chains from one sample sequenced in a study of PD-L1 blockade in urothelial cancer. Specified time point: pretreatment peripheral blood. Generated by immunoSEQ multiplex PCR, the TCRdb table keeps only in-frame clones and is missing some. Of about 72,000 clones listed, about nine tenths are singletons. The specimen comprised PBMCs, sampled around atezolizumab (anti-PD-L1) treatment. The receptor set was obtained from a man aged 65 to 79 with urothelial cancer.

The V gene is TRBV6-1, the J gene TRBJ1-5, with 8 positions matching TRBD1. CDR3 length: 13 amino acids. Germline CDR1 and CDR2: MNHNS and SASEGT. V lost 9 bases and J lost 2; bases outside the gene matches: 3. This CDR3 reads CARLTGGNQPQHF. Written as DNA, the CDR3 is TGTGCCAGATTGACAGGGGGCAATCAGCCCCAGCATTTT.

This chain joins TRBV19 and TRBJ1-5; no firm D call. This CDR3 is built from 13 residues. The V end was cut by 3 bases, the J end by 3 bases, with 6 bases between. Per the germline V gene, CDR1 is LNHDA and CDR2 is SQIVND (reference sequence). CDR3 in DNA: TGTGCCAGTAGTATTCGGTACAATCAGCCCCAGCATTTT. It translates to CASSIRYNQPQHF.

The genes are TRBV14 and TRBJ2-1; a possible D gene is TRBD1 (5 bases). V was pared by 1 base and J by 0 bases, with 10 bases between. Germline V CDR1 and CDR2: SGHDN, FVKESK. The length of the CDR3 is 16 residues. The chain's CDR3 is CASSQGRQLSYNEQFF. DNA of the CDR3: TGTGCCAGCAGCCAAGGGAGACAGCTCTCCTACAATGAGCAGTTCTTC.

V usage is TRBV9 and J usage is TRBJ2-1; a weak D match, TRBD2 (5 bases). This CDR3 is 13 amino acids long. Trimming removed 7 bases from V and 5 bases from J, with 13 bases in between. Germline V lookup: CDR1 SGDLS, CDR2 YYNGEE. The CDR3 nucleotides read TGTGCCAGCTCTAGCCCCACTCACAATGAGCAGTTCTTC. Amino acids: CASSSPTHNEQFF.

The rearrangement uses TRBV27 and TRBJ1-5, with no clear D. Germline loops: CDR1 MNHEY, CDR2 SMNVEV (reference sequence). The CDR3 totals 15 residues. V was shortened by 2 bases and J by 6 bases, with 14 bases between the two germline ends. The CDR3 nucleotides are TGTGCCAGCAGTTTAGATCCGGGAGTGGGTCAGCCCCAGCATTTT. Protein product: CASSLDPGVGQPQHF.

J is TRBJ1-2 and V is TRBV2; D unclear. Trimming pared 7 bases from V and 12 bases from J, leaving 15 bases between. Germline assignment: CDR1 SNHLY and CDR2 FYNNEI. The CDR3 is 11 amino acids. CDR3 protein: CASKGGIGHTF. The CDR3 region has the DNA TGTGCCAGCAAAGGAGGGATAGGGCACACCTTC.

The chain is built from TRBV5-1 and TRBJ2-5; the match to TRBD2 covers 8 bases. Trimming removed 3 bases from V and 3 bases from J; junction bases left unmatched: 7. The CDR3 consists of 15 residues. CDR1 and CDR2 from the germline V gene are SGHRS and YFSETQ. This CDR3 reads CASSSGGLVKETQYF. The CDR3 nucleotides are TGCGCCAGCAGCTCGGGGGGGCTAGTAAAAGAGACCCAGTACTTC.

CDR3 nucleotide sequence: TGTGCCAGCTCACCAGTAACGTCAGGACTCTCTGGGGCCAACGTCCTGACTTTC. Its protein is CASSPVTSGLSGANVLTF. This chain uses TRBV18 with TRBJ2-6; possible D gene TRBD2, 5 bases. V was cut by 2 bases and J by 0 bases, with 14 bases left in between. The CDR3 has 18 amino acids. Germline CDR1 and CDR2: KGHSH and LQKENI.

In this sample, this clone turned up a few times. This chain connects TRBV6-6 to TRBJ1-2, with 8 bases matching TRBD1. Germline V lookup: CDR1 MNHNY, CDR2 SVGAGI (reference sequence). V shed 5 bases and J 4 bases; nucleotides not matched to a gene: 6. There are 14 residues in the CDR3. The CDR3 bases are TGTGCCAGCAGTCGCGACAGGGGTGGCTATGGCTACACCTTC. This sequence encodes CASSRDRGGYGYTF.

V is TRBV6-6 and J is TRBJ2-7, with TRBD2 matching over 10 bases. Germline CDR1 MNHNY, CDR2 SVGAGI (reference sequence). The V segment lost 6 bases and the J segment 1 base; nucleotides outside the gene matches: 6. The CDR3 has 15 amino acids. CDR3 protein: CASSYLSGRSYEQYF. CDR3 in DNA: TGTGCCAGCAGCTACCTTAGCGGGAGGTCCTACGAGCAGTACTTC.

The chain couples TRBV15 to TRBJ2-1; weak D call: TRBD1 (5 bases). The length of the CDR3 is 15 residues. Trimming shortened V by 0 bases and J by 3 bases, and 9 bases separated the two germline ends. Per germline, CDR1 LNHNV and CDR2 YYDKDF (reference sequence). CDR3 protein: CATSRDKGLYNEQFF. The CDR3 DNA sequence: TGTGCCACCAGCAGAGATAAGGGGCTCTACAATGAGCAGTTCTTC.

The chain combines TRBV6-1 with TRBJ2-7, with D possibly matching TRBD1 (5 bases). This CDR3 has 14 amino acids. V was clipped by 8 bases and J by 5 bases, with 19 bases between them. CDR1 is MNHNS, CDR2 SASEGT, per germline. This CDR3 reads CASSPSREGDEQYF. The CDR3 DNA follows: TGTGCCAGCTCTCCGAGTAGAGAAGGGGACGAGCAGTACTTC.

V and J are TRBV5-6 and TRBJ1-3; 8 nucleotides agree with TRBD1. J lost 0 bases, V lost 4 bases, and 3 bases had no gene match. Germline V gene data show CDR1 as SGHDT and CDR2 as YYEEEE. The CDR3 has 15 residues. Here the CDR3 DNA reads TGTGCCAGCAGCCCGACAGGGGTCTCTGGAAACACCATATATTTT. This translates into CASSPTGVSGNTIYF.

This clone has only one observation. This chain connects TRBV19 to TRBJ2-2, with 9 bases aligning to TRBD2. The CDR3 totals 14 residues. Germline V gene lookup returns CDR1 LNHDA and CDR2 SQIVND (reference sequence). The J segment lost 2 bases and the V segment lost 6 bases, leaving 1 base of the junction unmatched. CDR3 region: CASRTSGNTGELFF. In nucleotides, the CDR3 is TGTGCCAGTAGGACTAGCGGTAACACCGGGGAGCTGTTTTTT.

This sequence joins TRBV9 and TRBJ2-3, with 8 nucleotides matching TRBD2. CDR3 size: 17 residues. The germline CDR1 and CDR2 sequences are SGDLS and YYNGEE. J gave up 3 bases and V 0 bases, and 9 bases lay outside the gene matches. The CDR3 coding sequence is TGTGCCAGCAGCGTAGAGGTCGGGAGGGCGAGAACAGATACGCAGTATTTT. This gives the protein CASSVEVGRARTDTQYF.

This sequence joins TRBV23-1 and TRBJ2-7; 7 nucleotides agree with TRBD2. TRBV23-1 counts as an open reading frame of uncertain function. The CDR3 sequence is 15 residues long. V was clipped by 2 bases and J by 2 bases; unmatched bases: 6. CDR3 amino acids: CASSQTGGWTYEQYF. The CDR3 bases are TGCGCCAGCAGTCAAACGGGAGGCTGGACCTACGAGCAGTACTTC.

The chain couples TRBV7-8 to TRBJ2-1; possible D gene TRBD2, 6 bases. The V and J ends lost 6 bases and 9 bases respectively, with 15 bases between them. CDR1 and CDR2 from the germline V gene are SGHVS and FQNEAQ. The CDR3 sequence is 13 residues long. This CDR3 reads CASRKRENGEQFF. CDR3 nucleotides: TGTGCCAGCAGGAAACGGGAGAACGGTGAGCAGTTCTTC.

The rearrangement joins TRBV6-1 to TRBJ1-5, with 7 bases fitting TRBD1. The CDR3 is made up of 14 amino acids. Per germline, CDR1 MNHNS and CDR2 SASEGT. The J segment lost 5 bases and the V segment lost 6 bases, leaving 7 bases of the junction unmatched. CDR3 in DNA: TGTGCCAGCAGCGAAAACAGGGGTCATCAGCCCCAGCATTTT. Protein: CASSENRGHQPQHF.

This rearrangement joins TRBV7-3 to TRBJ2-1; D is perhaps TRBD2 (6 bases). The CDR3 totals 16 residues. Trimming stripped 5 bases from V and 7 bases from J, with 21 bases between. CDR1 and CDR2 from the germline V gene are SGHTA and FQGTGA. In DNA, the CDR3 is TGTGCCAGCAGCCCCCCAGCCGTAGCGGAGAGAAATGAGCAGTTCTTC. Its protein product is CASSPPAVAERNEQFF.

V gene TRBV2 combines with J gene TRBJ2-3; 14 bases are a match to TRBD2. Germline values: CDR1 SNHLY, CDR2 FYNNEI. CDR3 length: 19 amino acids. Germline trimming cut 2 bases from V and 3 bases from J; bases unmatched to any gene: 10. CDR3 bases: TGTGCCAGCAGTGAACTGACTAGCGGGAGGGCCGGGGGGACAGATACGCAGTATTTT. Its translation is CASSELTSGRAGGTDTQYF.

CDR3 sequence (DNA): TGCGCCAGCAGCCCGGGAGGGGGATATACTAGCACAGATACGCAGTATTTT. This translates into CASSPGGGYTSTDTQYF. The J gene is TRBJ2-3, the V gene TRBV4-1; TRBD2 agrees at 8 bases. With V trimmed by 4 bases and J by 0 bases, 9 bases remained unmatched. The CDR3 spans 17 residues. Germline V gives CDR1 MGHRA, CDR2 YSYEKL.

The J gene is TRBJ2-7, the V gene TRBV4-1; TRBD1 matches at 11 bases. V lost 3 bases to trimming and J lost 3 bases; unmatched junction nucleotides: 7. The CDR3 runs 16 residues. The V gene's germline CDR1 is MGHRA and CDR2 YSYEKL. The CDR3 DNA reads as TGCGCCAGCAGCCAGGGGGACAGGGGGTATGACTACGAGCAGTACTTC. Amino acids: CASSQGDRGYDYEQYF.

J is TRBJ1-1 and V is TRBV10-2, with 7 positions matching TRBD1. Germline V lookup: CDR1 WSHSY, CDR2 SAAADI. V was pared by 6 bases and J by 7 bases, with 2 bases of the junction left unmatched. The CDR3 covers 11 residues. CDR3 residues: CASRGDSEAFF. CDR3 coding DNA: TGCGCCAGCAGGGGGGACAGTGAAGCTTTCTTT.

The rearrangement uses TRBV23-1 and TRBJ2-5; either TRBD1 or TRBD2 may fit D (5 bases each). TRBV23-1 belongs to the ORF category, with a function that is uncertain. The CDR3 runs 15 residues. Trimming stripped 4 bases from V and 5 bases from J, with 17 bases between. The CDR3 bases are TGCGCCAGCAGTCGATCGGGGCGGTCTTCTGAGACCCAGTACTTC. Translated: CASSRSGRSSETQYF.

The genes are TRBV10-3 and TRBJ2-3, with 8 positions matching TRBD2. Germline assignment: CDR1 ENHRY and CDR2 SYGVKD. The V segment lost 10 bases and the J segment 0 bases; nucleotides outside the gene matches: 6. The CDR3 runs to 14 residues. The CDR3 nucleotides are TGTGCCACCGGGGGGGGCATTAGCACAGATACGCAGTATTTT. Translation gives CATGGGISTDTQYF.

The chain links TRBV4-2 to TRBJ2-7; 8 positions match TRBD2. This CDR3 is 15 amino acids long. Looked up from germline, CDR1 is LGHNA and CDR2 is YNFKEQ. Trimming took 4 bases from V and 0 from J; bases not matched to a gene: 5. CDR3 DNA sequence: TGTGCCAGCAGCCTCGAGCGGGAGAGCTCCTACGAGCAGTACTTC. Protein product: CASSLERESSYEQYF.

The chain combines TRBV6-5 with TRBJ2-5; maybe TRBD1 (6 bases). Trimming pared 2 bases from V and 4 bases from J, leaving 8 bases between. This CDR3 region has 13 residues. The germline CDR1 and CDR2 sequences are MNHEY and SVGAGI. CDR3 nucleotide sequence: TGTGCCAGCAGTTACGGGGGCCCAGAGACCCAGTACTTC. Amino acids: CASSYGGPETQYF.

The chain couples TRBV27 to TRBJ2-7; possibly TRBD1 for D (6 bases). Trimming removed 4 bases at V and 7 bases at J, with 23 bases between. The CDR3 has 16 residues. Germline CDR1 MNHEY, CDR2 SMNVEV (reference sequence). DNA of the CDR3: TGTGCCAGCAGTTCCTACCATAGTCAGGGGCCGGGGGAGCAGTACTTC. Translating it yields CASSSYHSQGPGEQYF.

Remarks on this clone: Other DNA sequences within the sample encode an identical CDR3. The CDR3 DNA sequence: TGTGCCAGCAGTTACTCGGGACAGAGCTATGGCTACACCTTC. Its protein product is CASSYSGQSYGYTF. This chain connects TRBV6-5 to TRBJ1-2; the match to TRBD1 covers 7 bases. CDR1 is MNHEY, CDR2 SVGAGI, per germline. The CDR3 is 14 residues long. V gave up 0 bases and J gave up 4 bases; unmatched junction bases: 2.

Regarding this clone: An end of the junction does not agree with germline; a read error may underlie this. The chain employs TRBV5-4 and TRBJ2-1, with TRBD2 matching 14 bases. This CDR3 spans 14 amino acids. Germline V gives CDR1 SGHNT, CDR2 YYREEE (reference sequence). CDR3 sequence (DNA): TGTGCCAGCAGCAATCAGGGACTAGCGGGAGTCAGGCTCTTC. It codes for CASSNQGLAGVRLF.

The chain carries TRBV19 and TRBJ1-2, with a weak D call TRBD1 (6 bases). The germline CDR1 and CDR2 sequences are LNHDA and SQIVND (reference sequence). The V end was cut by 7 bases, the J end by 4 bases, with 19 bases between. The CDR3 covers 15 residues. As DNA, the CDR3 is TGTGCCAGTATGGGGGGGCAGGGTAACCCCTATGGCTACACCTTC. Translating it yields CASMGGQGNPYGYTF.

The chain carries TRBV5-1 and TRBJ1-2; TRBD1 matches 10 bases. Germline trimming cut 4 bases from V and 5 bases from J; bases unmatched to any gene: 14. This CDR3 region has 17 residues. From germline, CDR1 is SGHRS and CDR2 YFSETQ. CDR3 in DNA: TGCGCCAGCAGCGTGTACCCGGGACAGGGGAAGTGGTATGGCTACACCTTC. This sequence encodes CASSVYPGQGKWYGYTF.